The source of this T cell receptor beta chain is a study of blood T cell repertoires in COVID-19. As for the study in general: The United States, Italy and Spain provided the acute and convalescent COVID-19 samples. In each case, the material was cDNA or gDNA derived from T cells, B-cell-depleted T cells, or PBMCs.

As handled by the study authors: It was from reference gene primer amplification that nucleated cell counts were estimated. Here immunoSEQ multiplex PCR was the method, and the copy in TCRdb shows in-frame clones only, minus some. Clonal size and the V and J genes are those of that table, whereas D and trimming came from the DNA. The sample shows around 69,000 clones, about four fifths of them seen only once. There are a few counts of this clone. The sequence came from a woman in her sixties or seventies with acute or convalescent COVID-19. The sequenced material came from peripheral blood.

The CDR3: CASSWTGGNQPQHF. The DNA of the CDR3 is TGTGCCAGCAGCTGGACAGGGGGGAATCAGCCCCAGCATTTT. The V gene is TRBV27, the J gene TRBJ1-5; 10 nucleotides agree with TRBD1. The CDR3 runs 14 residues. The junction had 3 bases not matched to a gene; V was cut back by 6 bases and J by 4 bases. Looked up from germline, CDR1 is MNHEY and CDR2 is SMNVEV (reference sequence).